Listed below are T cell receptor beta chains from one sample, sequenced in a study of T-cell reconstitution after alpha-beta-depleted transplantation in children. TCRdb independently ran MiXCR on the PCR reads; one entry per CDR3 protein. The repertoire includes 300,000 or so distinct CDR3 sequences, about a quarter of them detected once, and roughly 9.8% sits in the top ten. The material was PBMCs, mostly from graft donor cells, obtained 180 days after TCRalphabeta/CD19-depleted stem cell transplant. Receptors originate from a male patient younger than 18 who had a stem cell transplant for acute lymphoblastic leukemia, so the T cells may come from the graft donor. CDR3s include the opening cysteine and the closing phenylalanine or tryptophan. D genes are given only for firm matches. Clone sizes are given selectively: once, few, many, or a class where the clone is expanded.

>few|TRBJ2-1|TRBD2|TRBV27
TGTGCCAGTAGATCCCGGACTAGCGGGACTTCCTACAATGAGCAGTTCTTC
CASRSRTSGTSYNEQFF
>NA|TRBJ2-7|NA|TRBV6-5
TGTGCCAGCACCCACAACTACGAGCAGTACTTC
CASTHNYEQYF
>few|TRBJ1-5|NA|TRBV12-3/TRBV12-4
TGTGCCAGCAGGGAAGGGGGGAGCCAGCCCCAGCATTTT
CASREGGSQPQHF
>few|TRBJ1-5|NA|TRBV20-1
TGCAGTGCTCTTCGAGGGGGTCGCAATCAGCCCCAGCATTTT
CSALRGGRNQPQHF
>few|TRBJ1-3|NA|TRBV29-1
TGCAGCGTTGAGGAGAGGGCGAAACACACCATATATTTT
CSVEERAKHTIYF
>NA|TRBJ2-5|NA|TRBV20-1
TGCAGTGCTAGAGAGGGTCACGAGACCCAGTACTTC
CSAREGHETQYF
>NA|TRBJ2-7|NA|TRBV3-1
TGTGCCAGCAGCCAAGGCCCCCATGAATACTCCTACGAGCAGTACTTC
CASSQGPHEYSYEQYF
>NA|TRBJ1-3|NA|TRBV3-1
TGTGCCAGCAGCCAAGATAGGGACTCTGGAAACACCATATATTTT
CASSQDRDSGNTIYF
>NA|TRBJ1-1|NA|TRBV27
TGTGCCAGCAGTGCCCTGACAGTTGGAAGGAAAGCTTTCTTT
CASSALTVGRKAFF
>NA|TRBJ2-7|TRBD2|TRBV24-1
TGTGCCACCAGTCCTAGCGGGAGGGCCTACGAGCAGTACTTC
CATSPSGRAYEQYF
>few|TRBJ2-3|TRBD2|TRBV4-2
TGTGCCAGCAGCCAAGTCGGACTAGCGGGAGACGATACGCAGTATTTT
CASSQVGLAGDDTQYF
>NA|TRBJ2-7|NA|TRBV7-9
TGTGCCAGCAGCTTAGTCCAGACGGGACCATTCTACGAGCAGTACTTC
CASSLVQTGPFYEQYF
>NA|TRBJ2-5|NA|TRBV5-1
TGCGCCAGCAGGACCCTCTACTGGGAGACCCAGTACTTC
CASRTLYWETQYF
>NA|TRBJ2-7|TRBD2|TRBV29-1
TGCAGCGTCGGGTTGGGCGGGGGACTCTACGAGCAGTACTTC
CSVGLGGGLYEQYF
>NA|TRBJ2-2|NA|TRBV27
TGTGCCAGCAGTTTATCGCCAGAAGCCACCGGGGAGCTGTTTTTT
CASSLSPEATGELFF
>few|TRBJ2-7|NA|TRBV6-5
TGTGCCAGCAGTTACCGAGAGTCGAAGTCCTACGAGCAGTACTTC
CASSYRESKSYEQYF
>few|TRBJ2-1|TRBD2|TRBV7-3
TGTGCCAGCAGCTTAAATGTCGGGACTAGATACAATGAGCAGTTCTTC
CASSLNVGTRYNEQFF
>NA|TRBJ1-2|TRBD1|TRBV20-1
TGCAGTGCGCCGATACAGGGGTTCGATGGCTACACCTTC
CSAPIQGFDGYTF
>few|TRBJ2-6|TRBD1|TRBV12-3/TRBV12-4
TGTGCCACCACACGCGTTCCGGGACAGGGCGAATCTGGGGCCAACGTCCTGACTTTC
CATTRVPGQGESGANVLTF
>NA|TRBJ2-7|NA|TRBV12-3/TRBV12-4
TGTGCCAGCAGTGGGGACGGGCCCTACGAGCAGTACTTC
CASSGDGPYEQYF
>few|TRBJ2-3|TRBD2|TRBV5-1
TGCGCCAGCAGTCGATCACTAGCGGGAGGGCCTGGGACAGATACGCAGTATTTT
CASSRSLAGGPGTDTQYF
>NA|TRBJ2-7|NA|TRBV27
TGTGCCAGCAGTTTTCTCCCGCGGCGGAGACCCTACGAGCAGTACTTC
CASSFLPRRRPYEQYF